Listed here are 10 T cell receptor beta chains from one sample, sequenced in a study of blood T cells in healthy people across ages. A second about 7 to 12 cycle PCR used barcoded and J-beta primers. Via MiXCR, TCRdb re-called the 5' RACE reads, giving one row per CDR3 protein. The sample lists approximately 1.5 million distinct CDR3 sequences, less than 45% occurring once. Sequenced sample: blood. The receptors originated from a woman under 30 in good health.

The chain combines TRBV5-5 with TRBJ2-5, with 8 positions matching TRBD1. The J call may not be correct, given that the DNA end is closer to TRBJ2-7. The CDR3 loop spans 12 amino acids. Germline V gene lookup returns CDR1 SGHKS and CDR2 YYEKEE (reference sequence). The CDR3 region is CASTETGDEQYF. As DNA, the CDR3 is TGTGCCAGCACCGAGACAGGGGACGAGCAGTACTTC.

There are a few counts of this clonotype. The chain links TRBV7-9 to TRBJ2-7, with TRBD2 identical over 7 bases. Germline loops: CDR1 SEHNR, CDR2 FQNEAQ (reference sequence). This CDR3 has 16 residues. The V segment lost 5 bases and the J segment 0 bases; nucleotides outside the gene matches: 10. CDR3 DNA: TGTGCCAGCAGCCCTAAGGCAGGGACTAACTCCTACGAGCAGTACTTC. Encoded protein: CASSPKAGTNSYEQYF.

This clonotype was detected many times. The chain employs TRBV29-1 and TRBJ1-2, with a weak D call TRBD1 (6 bases). Per the germline V gene, CDR1 is SQVTM and CDR2 is ANQGSEA. The V and J ends lost 7 bases and 0 bases respectively, with 15 bases between them. The CDR3 has 14 residues. The CDR3: CSASGQSSNYGYTF. The CDR3 nucleotides are TGCAGCGCGTCGGGACAAAGTTCTAACTATGGCTACACCTTC.

This clonotype appeared a single time. The chain has TRBV5-1 and TRBJ2-5, with a weak D call TRBD1 (5 bases). Germline V CDR1 and CDR2: SGHRS, YFSETQ. This CDR3 has 13 amino acids. V was trimmed by 4 bases and J by 4 bases, leaving 11 bases between them. The CDR3 here is CASSVAGAETQYF. The CDR3 DNA reads as TGCGCCAGCAGCGTGGCTGGGGCAGAGACCCAGTACTTC.

The chain joins TRBV7-6 to TRBJ2-7; 11 bases line up with TRBD1. The end of the DNA fits TRBJ2-5 better, so the J call may be wrong. The CDR3 is 15 amino acids. Germline V gene lookup returns CDR1 SGHVS and CDR2 FNYEAQ. CDR3 bases: TGTGCCAGCGGCTACGGACAGGGGGCTTCGCGGACCCAGTACTTC. Amino acid sequence: CASGYGQGASRTQYF.

This clonotype was picked up many times. V and J are TRBV7-9 and TRBJ2-3, with 11 bases lining up with TRBD2. V trimming: 5 bases; J trimming: 1 base; junction bases outside the gene matches: 8. CDR3 length: 17 residues. The V gene's germline CDR1 is SEHNR and CDR2 FQNEAQ (reference sequence). Written as DNA, the CDR3 is TGTGCCAGCAGCACAACACTAGCGGGGGAGGGCACAGATACGCAGTATTTT. Its translation is CASSTTLAGEGTDTQYF.

The chain is built from TRBV6-5 and TRBJ2-6; possibly TRBD1 for D (6 bases). V was cut by 10 bases and J by 1 base, with 11 bases left in between. Germline loops: CDR1 MNHEY, CDR2 SVGAGI. The CDR3 is 14 residues long. The CDR3 loop reads CATLRGSGANVLTF. Written as DNA, the CDR3 is TGTGCCACGCTCAGGGGATCTGGGGCCAACGTCCTGACTTTC.

This clonotype was seen repeatedly, ten times or more. The chain couples TRBV12-3 or TRBV12-4 to TRBJ1-2, with TRBD1 matching 7 bases. V gave up 5 bases and J gave up 4 bases; unmatched junction bases: 7. The CDR3 runs to 14 residues. The CDR3 region has the DNA TGTGCCAGCAGTAGGTTACAGGGGATCTATGGCTACACCTTC. Protein sequence: CASSRLQGIYGYTF.

The chain carries TRBV4-3 and TRBJ1-1; a weak D match, TRBD1 (6 bases). The CDR3 sequence is 14 residues long. Per the germline V gene, CDR1 is LGHNA and CDR2 is YSLEER. Trimming took off 0 bases at V and 8 bases at J, with 13 bases between the two ends. CDR3 nucleotides: TGCGCCAGCAGCCAAGAAGGGACATTAGGGGAAGCTTTCTTT. It is translated as CASSQEGTLGEAFF.

V is TRBV29-1 and J is TRBJ1-2; the D gene is possibly TRBD1 (5 bases). The CDR3 has 13 amino acids. V was trimmed by 7 bases and J by 4 bases, leaving 16 bases between them. Germline CDR1 is SQVTM and CDR2 is ANQGSEA. The CDR3 region has the DNA TGCAGCGCAACAGACAGCGGGGGCTATGGCTACACCTTC. It specifies CSATDSGGYGYTF.